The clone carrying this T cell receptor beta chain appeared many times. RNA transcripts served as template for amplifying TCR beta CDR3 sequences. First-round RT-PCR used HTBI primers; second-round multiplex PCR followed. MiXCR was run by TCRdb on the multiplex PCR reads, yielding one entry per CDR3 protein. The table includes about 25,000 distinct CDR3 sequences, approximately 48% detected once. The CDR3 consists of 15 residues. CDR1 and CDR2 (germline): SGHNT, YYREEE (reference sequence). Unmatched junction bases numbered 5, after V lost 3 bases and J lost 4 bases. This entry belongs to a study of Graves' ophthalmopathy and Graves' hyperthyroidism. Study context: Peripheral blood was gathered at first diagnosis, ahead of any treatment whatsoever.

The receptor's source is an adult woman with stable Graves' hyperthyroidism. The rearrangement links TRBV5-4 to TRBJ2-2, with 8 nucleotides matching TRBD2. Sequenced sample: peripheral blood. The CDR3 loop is CASSSPGTSTGELFF. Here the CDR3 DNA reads TGTGCCAGCAGCTCCCCCGGGACTAGCACCGGGGAGCTGTTTTTT.